These 18 T cell receptor beta chains came from one sample sequenced in a study of blood T cells in healthy people across ages. A second PCR, run for roughly 6 to 11 cycles, used a sample-barcoded 5' primer plus a J-beta primer mix. TCRdb passed the 5' RACE reads through MiXCR, listing each CDR3 protein once. Of about 720,000 distinct CDR3 sequences listed, approximately 25% are singletons. In addition, the sample was reused for a study of T cells of mothers and their children.

The sample comprised blood. These receptors all come from a boy under 18 in good health.

This chain joins TRBV6-5 and TRBJ1-6; D perhaps matches TRBD1 (6 bases). Deletions cut 2 bases from V and 7 bases from J, with 12 bases between. Per germline, CDR1 MNHEY and CDR2 SVGAGI. The CDR3 has 15 residues. The CDR3 spells CASSYAAGGNSPLHF. CDR3 bases: TGTGCCAGCAGTTACGCGGCGGGGGGCAATTCACCCCTCCACTTT.

The chain joins TRBV7-9 to TRBJ2-1; possibly TRBD1 for D (5 bases). Trimming left V 8 bases short and J 9 bases short, with 11 bases between. CDR3 length equals 11 residues. Germline CDR1 is SEHNR and CDR2 is FQNEAQ (reference sequence). The CDR3 region has the DNA TGTGCCAGCGAACGGCAGGGTGAGCAGTTCTTC. As protein: CASERQGEQFF.

The CDR3 loop reads CSARDLGQSHNEQFF. The CDR3 DNA follows: TGCAGTGCTAGAGACTTGGGCCAGAGCCACAATGAGCAGTTCTTC. The V and J genes are TRBV20-1 and TRBJ2-1, with D hard to call. The V gene lost 0 bases and the J gene lost 5 bases, with 14 bases spanning the gap. CDR1 and CDR2 (germline): DFQATT, SNEGSKA (reference sequence). This CDR3 spans 15 amino acids.

The sample holds a few counts of this clonotype. V usage is TRBV19 and J usage is TRBJ2-7; D might be TRBD1 (5 bases). The ends were cut back, 4 bases at V and 0 bases at J, with 13 bases in the middle. The CDR3 is 15 residues long. Per the germline V gene, CDR1 is LNHDA and CDR2 is SQIVND (reference sequence). CDR3 DNA sequence: TGTGCCAGTAGTAATACAGGAATCGTCTCCTACGAGCAGTACTTC. Its protein product is CASSNTGIVSYEQYF. The full variable domain, completed using reference TRBV19 and TRBJ2-7, is DGGITQSPKYLFRKEGQNVTLSCEQNLNHDAMYWYRQDPGQGLRLIYYSQIVNDFQKGDIAEGYSVSREKKESFPLTVTSAQKNPTAFYLCASSNTGIVSYEQYFGPGTRLTVT.

The rearrangement joins TRBV12-3 or TRBV12-4 to TRBJ1-3; perhaps TRBD1 as D (5 bases). V was shortened by 3 bases and J by 2 bases, with 8 bases between the two germline ends. The CDR3 extends over 14 amino acids. In nucleotides, the CDR3 is TGTGCCAGCAGTTTCGGGGGAACTGGAAACACCATATATTTT. Translated, it gives CASSFGGTGNTIYF.

The chain links TRBV7-2 to TRBJ2-7; no firm D call. The germline V and J ends were trimmed by 5 bases and 2 bases, with 10 bases remaining between them. This CDR3 comprises 13 residues. Germline loops: CDR1 SGHTA, CDR2 FQGNSA. The CDR3 DNA is TGTGCCAGCAGCACGATCGTAACCTACGAGCAGTACTTC. Its translation is CASSTIVTYEQYF.

In this sample, this clonotype turned up a few times. The chain joins TRBV5-1 to TRBJ2-5, with 14 nucleotides matching TRBD2. The J call may not be correct, given that the DNA end is closer to TRBJ2-1. The CDR3 spans 14 residues. Germline V CDR1 and CDR2: SGHRS, YFSETQ. CDR3: CASRTSGRDYEQFF. DNA of the CDR3: TGCGCCAGCAGGACTAGCGGGAGGGATTATGAGCAGTTCTTC.

The gene calls are TRBV7-6 and TRBJ2-7; D possibly corresponds to TRBD1 (7 bases). This CDR3 is 15 amino acids long. Trimming took 5 bases from V and 4 from J, leaving 18 bases between them. Per the germline V gene, CDR1 is SGHVS and CDR2 is FNYEAQ. CDR3 sequence: CASSARQGGTYEQYF. The DNA of the CDR3 is TGTGCCAGCAGCGCCAGGCAGGGGGGAACATACGAGCAGTACTTC.

This clonotype was recorded at least ten times. The rearrangement joins TRBV15 to TRBJ2-7; D is unresolved. V dropped 3 bases and J dropped 4 bases, with 7 bases sitting between them. Germline lookup yields CDR1 LNHNV and CDR2 YYDKDF (reference sequence). The CDR3 runs 12 residues. The CDR3 DNA reads as TGTGCCACCAGCAGGGGAAGATACGAGCAGTACTTC. Its protein product is CATSRGRYEQYF.

The chain employs TRBV6-2 or TRBV6-3 and TRBJ1-6, with TRBD1 identical over 9 bases. Germline-derived CDR1 and CDR2 are MNHEY and SVGEGT. V shed 6 bases, J shed 11 bases, and the junction held 14 bases outside the gene matches. This CDR3 spans 16 amino acids. The CDR3 region is CASSPMGQGDIPPLHF. CDR3 nucleotides: TGTGCCAGCAGCCCGATGGGACAGGGAGACATACCACCCCTCCACTTT.

This chain uses TRBV20-1 with TRBJ2-7; tentatively, D is TRBD1 (6 bases). The germline CDR1 and CDR2 sequences are DFQATT and SNEGSKA (reference sequence). This CDR3 comprises 14 residues. V lost 6 bases and J 3 bases, leaving 18 bases between the germline ends. CDR3 region: CSAPFWTESYEQYF. The CDR3 DNA sequence: TGCAGTGCCCCTTTCTGGACAGAGAGCTACGAGCAGTACTTC.

The sample holds a few counts of this clonotype. The V and J genes are TRBV6-5 and TRBJ2-7; 9 bases agree with TRBD2. This CDR3 contains 15 residues. Losses at the gene ends were 4 bases for V and 2 bases for J; bases not matched to a gene: 6. Germline-derived CDR1 and CDR2 are MNHEY and SVGAGI. This CDR3 is CASSSLAGDPYEQYF. The DNA of the CDR3 is TGTGCCAGCAGTTCCTTAGCGGGAGACCCCTACGAGCAGTACTTC.

The J gene is TRBJ2-4, the V gene TRBV20-1; 7 bases are shared with TRBD1. The germline CDR1 and CDR2 sequences are DFQATT and SNEGSKA (reference sequence). The length of the CDR3 is 16 residues. The ends lost 2 bases at V and 1 base at J; junction bases unmatched: 8. The CDR3 here is CSARNDRVGAKNIQYF. The CDR3 DNA reads TGCAGTGCTAGAAACGACAGGGTAGGGGCCAAAAACATTCAGTACTTC.

The V and J genes are TRBV29-1 and TRBJ2-5; tentatively, D is TRBD2 (5 bases). This CDR3 comprises 12 residues. Germline V lookup: CDR1 SQVTM, CDR2 ANQGSEA. Trimming took 7 bases from V and 1 from J, leaving 10 bases between them. The DNA of the CDR3 is TGCAGCGGACGGGAAGCCCAAGAGACCCAGTACTTC. The encoded protein is CSGREAQETQYF.

The chain uses TRBV28 and TRBJ2-3; D unresolved. This CDR3 contains 14 residues. The V gene lost 4 bases and the J gene lost 3 bases, with 11 bases spanning the gap. CDR1 MDHEN and CDR2 SYDVKM come from the germline V gene. CDR3 in amino acids: CASSWGTLTDTQYF. CDR3 sequence (DNA): TGTGCCAGCAGTTGGGGAACCCTTACAGATACGCAGTATTTT.

V and J are TRBV12-3 or TRBV12-4 and TRBJ2-3, with 10 bases matching TRBD2. Trimming at V came to 6 bases and at J to 4 bases, leaving 4 bases not matched to a gene. CDR3 size: 14 residues. The CDR3 nucleotides are TGTGCCAGCAGGACAAGCGGGAGGGCAGATACGCAGTATTTT. It encodes CASRTSGRADTQYF.

The rearrangement joins TRBV4-3 to TRBJ1-4; TRBD1 agrees at 10 bases. Germline V gene sequence: CDR1 LGHNA, CDR2 YSLEER. The V gene end was trimmed by 0 bases and the J gene end by 1 base; junction bases not matched to a gene: 8. The CDR3 spans 19 residues. CDR3 sequence: CASSQEAGDRGLTNEKLFF. CDR3 coding DNA: TGCGCCAGCAGCCAAGAAGCGGGCGACAGGGGGCTAACTAATGAAAAACTGTTTTTT.

This clonotype was recorded once. This sequence joins TRBV3-1 and TRBJ2-7, with 10 bases that match TRBD2. The CDR3 is made up of 15 amino acids. V lost 1 base to trimming and J lost 3 bases; unmatched junction nucleotides: 3. Germline CDR1 LGHDT, CDR2 YNNKEL (reference sequence). The CDR3 region is CASSQVPSGGYEQYF. The CDR3 region has the DNA TGTGCCAGCAGCCAAGTTCCTAGCGGGGGCTACGAGCAGTACTTC.